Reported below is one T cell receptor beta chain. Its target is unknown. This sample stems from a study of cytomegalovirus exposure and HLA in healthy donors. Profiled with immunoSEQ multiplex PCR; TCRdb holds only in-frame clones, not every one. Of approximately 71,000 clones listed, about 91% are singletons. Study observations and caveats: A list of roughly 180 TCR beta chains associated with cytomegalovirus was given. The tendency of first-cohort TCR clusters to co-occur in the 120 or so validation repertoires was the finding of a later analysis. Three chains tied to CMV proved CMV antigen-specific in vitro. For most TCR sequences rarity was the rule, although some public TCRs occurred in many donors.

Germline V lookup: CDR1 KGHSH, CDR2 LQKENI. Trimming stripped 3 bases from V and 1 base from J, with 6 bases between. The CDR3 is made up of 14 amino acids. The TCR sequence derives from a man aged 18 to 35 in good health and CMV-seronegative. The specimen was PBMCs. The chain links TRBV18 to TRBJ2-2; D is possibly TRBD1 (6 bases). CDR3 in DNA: TGTGCCAGCTCACCGACAGGGAACACCGGGGAGCTGTTTTTT. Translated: CASSPTGNTGELFF.